Included here is one T cell receptor beta chain sequence, with context. The trim removed 6 bases at V and 4 bases at J, leaving 7 bases unmatched. CDR1 is LGHNT and CDR2 is FRNRAP in the germline V gene. CDR3 length equals 14 residues. These data belong to a study of blood T cell repertoires in COVID-19. Using immunoSEQ multiplex PCR, the repertoire was profiled, and TCRdb retains in-frame clones only, with some absent. The table records hundreds of thousands of clones, approximately 89% of them present only once. The chain is built from TRBV12-5 and TRBJ2-7; 9 nucleotides line up with TRBD1. The receptor comes from a woman between 45 and 60 years old with COVID-19, enrolled during active disease. Input material: peripheral blood. CDR3: CASGTGQGEYEQYF. DNA for the CDR3: TGTGCTAGTGGGACGGGACAGGGAGAATACGAGCAGTACTTC.